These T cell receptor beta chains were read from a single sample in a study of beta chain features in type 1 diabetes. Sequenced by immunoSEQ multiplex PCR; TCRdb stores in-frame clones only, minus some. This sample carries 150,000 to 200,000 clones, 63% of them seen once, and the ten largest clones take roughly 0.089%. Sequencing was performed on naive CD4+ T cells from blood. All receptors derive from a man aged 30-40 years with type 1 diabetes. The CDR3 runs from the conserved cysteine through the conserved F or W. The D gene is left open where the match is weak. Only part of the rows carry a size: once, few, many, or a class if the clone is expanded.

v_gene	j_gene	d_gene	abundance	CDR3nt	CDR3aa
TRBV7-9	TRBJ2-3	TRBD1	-	TGTGCCAGCAGAATTCAGGGGGCTAGCACAGATACGCAGTATTTT	CASRIQGASTDTQYF
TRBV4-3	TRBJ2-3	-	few	TGCGCCAGCAGCCAAGATCGTAATACGCAGTATTTT	CASSQDRNTQYF
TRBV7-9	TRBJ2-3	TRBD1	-	TGTGCCAGCAGCTTAGGCCTAGGACAGGGGGCAGATACGCAGTATTTT	CASSLGLGQGADTQYF
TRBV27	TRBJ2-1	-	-	TGTGCCAGCAGTTCCTCTAGGAGGGTACGCTCCTACAATGAGCAGTTCTTC	CASSSSRRVRSYNEQFF
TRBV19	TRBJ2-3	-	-	TGTGCCAGTAGTACCCTTAACCAGGGAGCCACAGATACGCAGTATTTT	CASSTLNQGATDTQYF
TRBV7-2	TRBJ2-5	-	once	TGTGCCAGCAGCCCGCGGGATTACGGGGAGACCCAGTACTTC	CASSPRDYGETQYF
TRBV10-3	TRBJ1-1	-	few	TGTGCCATCAGTGCGGCAGGGGACACTGAAGCTTTCTTT	CAISAAGDTEAFF
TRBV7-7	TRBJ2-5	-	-	TGTGCTAGCAGCTTAGCCCAGGCAGGGCAAGAGACCCAGTACTTC	CASSLAQAGQETQYF
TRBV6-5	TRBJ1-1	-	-	TGTGCCAGCACCCAAGTCGGTGGAGAAGCTTTCTTT	CASTQVGGEAFF
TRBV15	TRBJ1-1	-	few	TGTGCCACCAGCAGAGGCGAAAGGAACACTGAAGCTTTCTTT	CATSRGERNTEAFF
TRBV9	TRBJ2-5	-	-	TGTGCCAGCAGCGTAGCCCCCAGGTACCAAGAGACCCAGTACTTC	CASSVAPRYQETQYF
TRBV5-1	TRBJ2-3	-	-	TGCGCCAGCAGCTTCGGGACCTACACAGATACGCAGTATTTT	CASSFGTYTDTQYF
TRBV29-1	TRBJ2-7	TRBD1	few	TGCAGCGTTGAAGGGACAGGGGGCTACGAGCAGTACTTC	CSVEGTGGYEQYF
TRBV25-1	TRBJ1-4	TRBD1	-	TGTGCCAGCAGTGACCCTCGACAGGGTGGGAAACTGTTTTTT	CASSDPRQGGKLFF
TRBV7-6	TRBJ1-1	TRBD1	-	TGTGCCAGCAGCTTAGGGACAGGGAACACTGAAGCTTTCTTT	CASSLGTGNTEAFF
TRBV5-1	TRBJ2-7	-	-	TGCGCCAGCAGCTACCTTCAGGAAGGCGGGCAGTACTTC	CASSYLQEGGQYF
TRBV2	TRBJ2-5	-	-	TGTGCCAGCAGAACATTCGGGCTAGCGGAGACCCAGTACTTC	CASRTFGLAETQYF
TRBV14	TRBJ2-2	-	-	TGTGCCAGCAGCCCTCGTACAGACGGGGAGCTGTTTTTT	CASSPRTDGELFF
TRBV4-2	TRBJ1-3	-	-	TGTGCCAGCAGCCAAGAGACCGGGACAGGAAACACCATATATTTT	CASSQETGTGNTIYF
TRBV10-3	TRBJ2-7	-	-	TGTGCCATCAGGGACAGCGTCTCCTACGAGCAGTACTTC	CAIRDSVSYEQYF
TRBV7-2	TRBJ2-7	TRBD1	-	TGTGCCAGCAGCTCCGACAGGGGGAATGAGCAGTACTTC	CASSSDRGNEQYF
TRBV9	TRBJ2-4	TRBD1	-	TGTGCCAGCAGCCTCACTCCCGGGACAGCTGAGGACATTCAGTACTTC	CASSLTPGTAEDIQYF
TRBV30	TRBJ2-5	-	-	TGTGCCTGGAGTGGCGCAGATCAAGAGACCCAGTACTTC	CAWSGADQETQYF
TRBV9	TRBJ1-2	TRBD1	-	TGTGCCAGCAGAAGACAGGGGTTGTATGGCTACACCTTC	CASRRQGLYGYTF
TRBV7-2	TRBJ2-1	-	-	TGTGCCAGCAGCTTAGTTTCGTACAATGAGCAGTTCTTC	CASSLVSYNEQFF
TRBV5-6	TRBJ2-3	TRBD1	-	TGTGCCAGCAGCCCGACAGGGGGCCGCACAGATACGCAGTATTTT	CASSPTGGRTDTQYF
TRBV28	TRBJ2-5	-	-	TGTGCCAGCACCGGGGGGCCTGGGATAGAGACCCAGTACTTC	CASTGGPGIETQYF
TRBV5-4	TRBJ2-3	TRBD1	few	TGTGCCAGCAGCCGAGGGAAGGTACAGGGGGCCGCAGATACGCAGTATTTT	CASSRGKVQGAADTQYF
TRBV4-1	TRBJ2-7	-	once	TGCGCCAGCAGCCAAGAAACAGATTACGAGCAGTACTTC	CASSQETDYEQYF
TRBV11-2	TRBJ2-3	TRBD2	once	TGTGCCAGCAGCTGGTCGGGACTAGCGAGCGCAGATACGCAGTATTTT	CASSWSGLASADTQYF
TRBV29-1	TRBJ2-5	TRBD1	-	TGCAGCGGTGACAGGGGGCGTGAGACCCAGTACTTC	CSGDRGRETQYF
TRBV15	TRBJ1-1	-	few	TGTGCCACCAGCAGAGCCCGGGGAAGCGGGGACACTGAAGCTTTCTTT	CATSRARGSGDTEAFF
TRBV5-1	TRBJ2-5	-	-	TGCGCCAGCAGCTTGAGAGGGGGAGTAGAGACCCAGTACTTC	CASSLRGGVETQYF
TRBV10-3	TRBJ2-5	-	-	TGTGCCATCAGTGCCGGTGGGGTAGGGGAGACCCAGTACTTC	CAISAGGVGETQYF
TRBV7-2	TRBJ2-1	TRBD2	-	TGTGCCAGCAAGGGACTAGCGGGGGGTTCTACAGGACGGTTCTTC	CASKGLAGGSTGRFF
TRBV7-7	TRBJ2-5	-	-	TGTGCCAGCAGCCCGCGACTGGAACAAGAGACCCAGTACTTC	CASSPRLEQETQYF
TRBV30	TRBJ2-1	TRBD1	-	TGTGCCTGGAGTCCCACCCTCGGACAGGGCGACTACAATGAGCAGTTCTTC	CAWSPTLGQGDYNEQFF
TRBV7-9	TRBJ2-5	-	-	TGTGCCAGCAGCTTGCTTTACAGCCAAGAGACCCAGTACTTC	CASSLLYSQETQYF
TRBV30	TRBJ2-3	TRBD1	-	TGTGCCTGTGGACAGGGGCTTGCAGATACGCAGTATTTT	CACGQGLADTQYF
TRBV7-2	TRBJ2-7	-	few	TGTGCCAGCAGCTTAGCGCTCGAGCGACCCTTCTTC	CASSLALERPFF
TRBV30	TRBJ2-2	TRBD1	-	TGTGCCTGGAGTGCCGAACGCCTAACAGGGGTTGCCGGGGAGCTGTTTTTT	CAWSAERLTGVAGELFF
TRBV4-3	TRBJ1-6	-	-	TGCGCCAGCAGCACGGAACAGGGCCAATCACCCCTCCACTTT	CASSTEQGQSPLHF
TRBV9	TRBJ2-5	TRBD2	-	TGTGCCAGCAGCCCCCGGGGGGGAGAGACCCAGTACTTC	CASSPRGGETQYF
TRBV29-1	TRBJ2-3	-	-	TGCAGCGTTGAAGATCGCCTAGTAGCGCAAGATACGCAGTATTTT	CSVEDRLVAQDTQYF
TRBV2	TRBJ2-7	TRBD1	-	TGTGCCAGCAGCCACAGGGGGGCCTACGAGCAGTACTTC	CASSHRGAYEQYF
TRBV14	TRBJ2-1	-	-	TGTGCCAGCAGCCAACAGACAATCAATGAGCAGTTCTTC	CASSQQTINEQFF
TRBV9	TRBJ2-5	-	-	TGTGCCAGCAGCGTAGATCTAGGGTCTGAGACCCAGTACTTC	CASSVDLGSETQYF
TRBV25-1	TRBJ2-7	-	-	TGTGCCAGCAGCGAGGGGGGACAGAAGAGATACGAGCAGTACTTC	CASSEGGQKRYEQYF
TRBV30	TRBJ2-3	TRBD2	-	TGTGCCTGGAGTGTACTTAGGCTAGCGGGGGGGAGAGTAGCAGATACGCAGTATTTT	CAWSVLRLAGGRVADTQYF
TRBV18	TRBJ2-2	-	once	TGTGCCAGCTCACCAGGGGGCCGTTTAAGACCGGGGGAGCTGTTTTTT	CASSPGGRLRPGELFF
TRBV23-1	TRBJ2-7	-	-	TGCGCCAGCAGTCAAGGGCAGACAGTTTACGAGCAGTACTTC	CASSQGQTVYEQYF
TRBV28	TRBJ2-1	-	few	TGTGCCAGCAGAACAGGAGGCTCCTACAATGAGCAGTTCTTC	CASRTGGSYNEQFF
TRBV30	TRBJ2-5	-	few	TGTGCCTGGAGTGTACGTGGTGAGGGGACCCAGTACTTC	CAWSVRGEGTQYF
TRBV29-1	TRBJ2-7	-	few	TGCAGCGTTGAATCCGGCGAGCAGTACTTC	CSVESGEQYF
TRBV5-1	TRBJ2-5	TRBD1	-	TGCGCCAGCAGCGTTGGACAGGGGGAGACCCAGTACTTC	CASSVGQGETQYF
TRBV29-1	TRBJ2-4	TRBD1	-	TGCAGCGTTGAAAAGGGGGCGCCTTCCGACATTCAGTACTTC	CSVEKGAPSDIQYF
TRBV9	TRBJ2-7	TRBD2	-	TGTGCCAGCAGCGATTCCCCCATGTTGGGTAGCGGGGGATACGAGCAGTACTTC	CASSDSPMLGSGGYEQYF
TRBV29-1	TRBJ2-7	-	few	TGCAGCGTTGAGGACCCTTCGGACGAGCAGTACTTC	CSVEDPSDEQYF
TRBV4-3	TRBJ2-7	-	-	TGCGCCAGCAGCCGAGAACCGGGACAAGACTACGAGCAGTACTTC	CASSREPGQDYEQYF
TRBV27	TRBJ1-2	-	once	TGTGCCAGCAGTGAACGACAATCCGTAGGGACCTACTATGGCTACACCTTC	CASSERQSVGTYYGYTF